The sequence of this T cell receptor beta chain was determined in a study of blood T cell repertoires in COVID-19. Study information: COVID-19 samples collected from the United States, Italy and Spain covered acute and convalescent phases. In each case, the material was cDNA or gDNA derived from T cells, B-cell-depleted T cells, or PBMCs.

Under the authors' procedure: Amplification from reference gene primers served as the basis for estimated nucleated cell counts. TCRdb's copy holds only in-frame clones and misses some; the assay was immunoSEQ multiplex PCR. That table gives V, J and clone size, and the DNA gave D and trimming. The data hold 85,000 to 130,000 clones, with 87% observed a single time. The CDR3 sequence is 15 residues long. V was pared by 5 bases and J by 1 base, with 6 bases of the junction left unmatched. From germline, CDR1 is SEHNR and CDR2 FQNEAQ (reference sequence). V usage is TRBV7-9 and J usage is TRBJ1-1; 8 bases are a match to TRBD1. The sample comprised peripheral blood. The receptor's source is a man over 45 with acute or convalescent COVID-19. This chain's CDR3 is CASSTGQGRNTEAFF. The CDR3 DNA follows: TGTGCCAGCAGCACAGGACAGGGAAGGAACACTGAAGCTTTCTTT.